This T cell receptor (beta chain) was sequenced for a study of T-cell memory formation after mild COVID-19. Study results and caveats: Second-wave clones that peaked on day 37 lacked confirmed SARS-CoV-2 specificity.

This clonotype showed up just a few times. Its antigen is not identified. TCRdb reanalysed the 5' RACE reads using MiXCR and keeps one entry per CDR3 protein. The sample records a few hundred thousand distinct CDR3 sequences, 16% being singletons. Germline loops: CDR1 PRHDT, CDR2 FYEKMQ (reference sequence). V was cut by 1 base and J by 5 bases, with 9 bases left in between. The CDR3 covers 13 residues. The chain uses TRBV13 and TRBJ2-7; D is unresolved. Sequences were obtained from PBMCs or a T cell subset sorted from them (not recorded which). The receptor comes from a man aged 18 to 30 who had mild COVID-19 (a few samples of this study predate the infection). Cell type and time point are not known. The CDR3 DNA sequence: TGTGCCAGCAGCTTAGTGATAAGGGACGAGCAGTACTTC. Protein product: CASSLVIRDEQYF.